This T cell receptor beta chain was captured in a study of T cells in Graves' hyperthyroidism and ophthalmopathy. The germline CDR1 and CDR2 sequences are DFQATT and SNEGSKA (reference sequence). The CDR3 sequence is 11 residues long. The trim removed 1 base at V and 12 bases at J, leaving 5 bases unmatched. The source material, RNA transcripts, was used to amplify TCR beta CDR3 regions. First-round RT-PCR of the TCR CDR3 relied on the HTBI primer set. TCRdb reanalysed the multiplex PCR reads using MiXCR and keeps one entry per CDR3 protein. The table has under 550,000 distinct CDR3 sequences, approximately 14% seen once.

This sequence joins TRBV20-1 and TRBJ2-5; 7 bases line up with TRBD2. This TCR was sampled from a woman under 30 with Graves' hyperthyroidism. The sequenced sample consisted of blood. Here the CDR3 DNA reads TGCAGTGCTAGAGTTGGGGCGGGGGAGTACTTC. This gives the protein CSARVGAGEYF.